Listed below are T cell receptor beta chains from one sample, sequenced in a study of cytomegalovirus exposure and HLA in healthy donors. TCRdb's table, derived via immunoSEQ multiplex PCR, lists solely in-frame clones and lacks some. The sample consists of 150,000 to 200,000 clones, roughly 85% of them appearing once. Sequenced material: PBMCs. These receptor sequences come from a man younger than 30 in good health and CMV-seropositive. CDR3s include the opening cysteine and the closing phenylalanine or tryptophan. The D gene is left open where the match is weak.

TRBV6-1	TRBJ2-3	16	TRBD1	CASSEYPDRVDLGLYF
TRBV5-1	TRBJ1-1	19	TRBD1	CASSLGVWTGGTRSTEAFF
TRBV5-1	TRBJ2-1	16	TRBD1	CASSAGRGGGYNEQFF
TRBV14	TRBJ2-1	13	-	CARGGHHYNEQFF
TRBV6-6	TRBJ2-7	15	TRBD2	CASSYPQREGPLQYF
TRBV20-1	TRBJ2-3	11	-	CSAEGADTQYF
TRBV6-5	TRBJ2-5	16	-	CASSYSPGDGQETQYF
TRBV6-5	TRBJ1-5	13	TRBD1	CASSYTGEQPQHF
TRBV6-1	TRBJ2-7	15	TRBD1	CASSESGTGLYEQYF
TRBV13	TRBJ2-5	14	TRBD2	CASSGSGGGETQYF
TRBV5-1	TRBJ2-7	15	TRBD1	CASSTKETGFYEQYF
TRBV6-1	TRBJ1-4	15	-	CASSDYLPGVEKLFF
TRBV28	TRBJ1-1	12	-	CASSLSDTEAFF
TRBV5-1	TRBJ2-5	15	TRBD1	CASSLVGQGEETQYF
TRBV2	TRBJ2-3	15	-	CASSDRQRSTDTQYF
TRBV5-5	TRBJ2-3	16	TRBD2	CASTGGLAAEGDTQYF
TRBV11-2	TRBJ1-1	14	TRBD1	CASSYRGQNTEAFF
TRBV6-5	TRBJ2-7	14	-	CASSYVRDTSEQYF
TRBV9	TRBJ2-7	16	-	CASSVGIGEGSYEQYF
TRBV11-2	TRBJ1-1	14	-	CASSLERAGGRAFF
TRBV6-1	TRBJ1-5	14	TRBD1	CASSEVRGHQPQHF
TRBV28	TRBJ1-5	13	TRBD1	CASLDRYNQPQHF
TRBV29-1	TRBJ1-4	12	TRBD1	CSVGDSLEKLFF
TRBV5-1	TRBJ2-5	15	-	CASSFDPTSQQTQYF
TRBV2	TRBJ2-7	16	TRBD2	CASSLSLTSGPYEQYF
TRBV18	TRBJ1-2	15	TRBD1	CASSPSTGLNYGYTF
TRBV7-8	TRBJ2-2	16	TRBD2	CASSLRLAGAAGELFF
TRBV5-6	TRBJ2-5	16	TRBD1	CASSLLVDRTEETQYF
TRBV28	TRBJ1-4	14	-	CASSLRTQGEKLFF
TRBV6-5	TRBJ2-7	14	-	CASSSGGGPYEQYF
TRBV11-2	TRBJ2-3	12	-	CASSFGADTQYF
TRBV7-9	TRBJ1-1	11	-	CASSLEGQPLF
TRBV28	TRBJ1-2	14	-	CASSPIGQLYGYTF
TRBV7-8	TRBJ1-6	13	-	CASSTRVNSPLHF
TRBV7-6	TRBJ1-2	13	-	CASSLLSGNGYTF
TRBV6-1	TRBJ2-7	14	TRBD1	CASSGGTGYYEQYF
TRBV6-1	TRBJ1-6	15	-	CASSGWTLYNSPLHF
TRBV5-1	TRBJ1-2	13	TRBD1	CASSLGTGVGYTF
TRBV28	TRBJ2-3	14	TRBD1	CAITPGGATDTQYF
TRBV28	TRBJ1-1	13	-	CASSFGGGVGAFF
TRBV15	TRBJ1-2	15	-	CATSTATKGVFGYTF
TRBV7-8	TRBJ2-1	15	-	CASSFNPGSYNEQFF
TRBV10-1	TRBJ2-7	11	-	CASSDTYEQYF